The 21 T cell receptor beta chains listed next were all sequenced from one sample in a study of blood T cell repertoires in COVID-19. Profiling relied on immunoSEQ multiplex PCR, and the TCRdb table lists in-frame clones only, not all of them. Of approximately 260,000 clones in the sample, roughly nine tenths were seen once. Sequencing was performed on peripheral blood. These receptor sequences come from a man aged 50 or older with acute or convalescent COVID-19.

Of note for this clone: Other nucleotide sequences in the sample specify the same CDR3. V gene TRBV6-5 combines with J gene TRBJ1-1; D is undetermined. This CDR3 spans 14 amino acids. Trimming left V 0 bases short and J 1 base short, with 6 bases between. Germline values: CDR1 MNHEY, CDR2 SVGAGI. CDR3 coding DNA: TGTGCCAGCAGTTACTCGACACCGAACACTGAAGCTTTCTTT. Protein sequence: CASSYSTPNTEAFF.

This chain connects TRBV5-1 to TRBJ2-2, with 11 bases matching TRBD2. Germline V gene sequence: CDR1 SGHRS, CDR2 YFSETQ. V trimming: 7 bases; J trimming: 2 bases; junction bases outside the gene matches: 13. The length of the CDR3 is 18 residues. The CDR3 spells CASGKSGTSGSNTGELFF. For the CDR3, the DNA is TGCGCCAGCGGCAAATCCGGGACTAGCGGATCTAACACCGGGGAGCTGTTTTTT.

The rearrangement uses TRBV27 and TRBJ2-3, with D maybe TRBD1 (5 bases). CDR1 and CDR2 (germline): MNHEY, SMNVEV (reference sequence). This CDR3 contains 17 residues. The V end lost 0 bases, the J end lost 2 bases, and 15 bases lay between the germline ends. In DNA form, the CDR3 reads TGTGCCAGCAGTTTATCGTCTGGGCAGGGATCCACAGATACGCAGTATTTT. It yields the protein CASSLSSGQGSTDTQYF.

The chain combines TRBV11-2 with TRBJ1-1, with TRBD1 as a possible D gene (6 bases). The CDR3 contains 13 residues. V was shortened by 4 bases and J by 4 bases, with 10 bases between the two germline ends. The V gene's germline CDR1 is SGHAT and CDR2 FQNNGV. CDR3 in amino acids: CASSSQGTTEAFF. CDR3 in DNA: TGTGCCAGCAGCTCCCAGGGGACCACTGAAGCTTTCTTT. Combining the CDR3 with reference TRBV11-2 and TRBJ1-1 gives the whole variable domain EAGVAQSPRYKIIEKRQSVAFWCNPISGHATLYWYQQILGQGPKLLIQFQNNGVVDDSQLPKDRFSAERLKGVDSTLKIQPAKLEDSAVYLCASSSQGTTEAFFGQGTRLTVV.

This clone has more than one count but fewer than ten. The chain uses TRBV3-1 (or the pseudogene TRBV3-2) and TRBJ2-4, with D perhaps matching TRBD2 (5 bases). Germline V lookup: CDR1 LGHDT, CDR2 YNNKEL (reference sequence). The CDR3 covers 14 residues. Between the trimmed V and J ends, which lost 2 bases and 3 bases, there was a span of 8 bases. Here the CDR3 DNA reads TGTGCCAGCAGCCAAACTGAGGGCAAAAACATTCAGTACTTC. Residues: CASSQTEGKNIQYF.

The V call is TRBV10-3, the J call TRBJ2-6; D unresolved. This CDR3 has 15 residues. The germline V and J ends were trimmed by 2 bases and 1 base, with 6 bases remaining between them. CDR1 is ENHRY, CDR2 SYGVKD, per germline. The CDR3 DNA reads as TGTGCCATCAGTGAGCCCGGGTCTGGGGCCAACGTCCTGACTTTC. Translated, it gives CAISEPGSGANVLTF.

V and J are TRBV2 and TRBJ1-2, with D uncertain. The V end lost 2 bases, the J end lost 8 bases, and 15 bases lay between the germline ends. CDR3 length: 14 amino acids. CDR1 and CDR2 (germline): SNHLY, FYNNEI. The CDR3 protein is CASSEPRSYSGYTF. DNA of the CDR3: TGTGCCAGCAGTGAACCCCGGTCTTATAGCGGCTACACCTTC.

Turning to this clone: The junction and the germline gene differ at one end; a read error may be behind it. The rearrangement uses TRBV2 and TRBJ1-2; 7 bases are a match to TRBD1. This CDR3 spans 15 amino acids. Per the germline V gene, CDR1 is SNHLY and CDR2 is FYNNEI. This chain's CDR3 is CASREDRVGNYGYTF. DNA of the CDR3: TGTGCCAGCAGGGAAGACAGGGTTGGGAACTATGGCTACACCTTC.

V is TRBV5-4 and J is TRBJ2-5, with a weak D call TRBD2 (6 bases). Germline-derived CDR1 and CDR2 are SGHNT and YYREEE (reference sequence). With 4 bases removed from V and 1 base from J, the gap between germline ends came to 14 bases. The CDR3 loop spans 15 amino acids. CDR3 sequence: CASSPGSGVQETQYF. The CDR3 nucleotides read TGTGCCAGCAGCCCGGGATCGGGGGTCCAAGAGACCCAGTACTTC.

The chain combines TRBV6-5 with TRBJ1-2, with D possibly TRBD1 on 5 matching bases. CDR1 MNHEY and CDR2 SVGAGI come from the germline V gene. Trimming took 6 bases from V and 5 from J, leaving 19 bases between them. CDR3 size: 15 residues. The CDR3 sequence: CASRDRGREGYGYTF. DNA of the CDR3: TGTGCCAGCAGAGACCGGGGCAGGGAGGGATATGGCTACACCTTC.

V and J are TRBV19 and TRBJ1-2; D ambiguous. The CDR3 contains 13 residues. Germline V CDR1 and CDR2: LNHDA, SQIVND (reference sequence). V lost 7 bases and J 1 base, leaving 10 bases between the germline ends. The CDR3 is CASKGGNNYGYTF. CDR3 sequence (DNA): TGTGCCAGTAAAGGCGGTAATAACTATGGCTACACCTTC.

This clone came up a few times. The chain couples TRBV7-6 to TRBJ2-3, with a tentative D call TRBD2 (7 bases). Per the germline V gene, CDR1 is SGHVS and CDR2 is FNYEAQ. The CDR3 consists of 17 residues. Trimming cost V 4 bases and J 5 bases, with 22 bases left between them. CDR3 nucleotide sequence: TGTGCCAGCAGCTCATCCACCGGGACACGGGGGGTAGATACGCAGTATTTT. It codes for CASSSSTGTRGVDTQYF.

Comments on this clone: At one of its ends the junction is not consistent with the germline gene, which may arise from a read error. The CDR3 loop is CASSEDIKLFF. Written as DNA, the CDR3 is TGTGCCAGCAGCGAAGACATAAAACTGTTTTTT. The chain joins TRBV6-1 to TRBJ1-4; no clear D gene. This CDR3 comprises 11 residues. Germline CDR1 reads MNHNS; CDR2 reads SASEGT.

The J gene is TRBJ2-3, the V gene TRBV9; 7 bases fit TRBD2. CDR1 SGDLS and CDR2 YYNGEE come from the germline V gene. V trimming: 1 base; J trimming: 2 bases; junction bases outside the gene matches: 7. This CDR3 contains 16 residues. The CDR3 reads CASSVRAGEFTDTQYF. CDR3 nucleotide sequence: TGTGCCAGCAGCGTACGGGCGGGAGAATTCACAGATACGCAGTATTTT.

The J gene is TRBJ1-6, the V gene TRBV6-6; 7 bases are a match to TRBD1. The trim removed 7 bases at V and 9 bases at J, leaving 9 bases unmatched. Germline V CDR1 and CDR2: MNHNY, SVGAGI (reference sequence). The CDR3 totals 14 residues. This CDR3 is CASTKTGFRSPLHF. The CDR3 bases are TGTGCCAGCACCAAGACAGGGTTTCGTTCACCCCTCCACTTT.

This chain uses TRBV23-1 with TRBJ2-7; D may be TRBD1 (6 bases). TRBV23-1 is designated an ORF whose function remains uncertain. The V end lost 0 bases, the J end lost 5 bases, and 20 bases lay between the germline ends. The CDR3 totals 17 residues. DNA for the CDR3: TGCGCCAGCAGTCAATCGGGGGCGGACCAAGACTCTGACGAGCAGTACTTC. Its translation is CASSQSGADQDSDEQYF.

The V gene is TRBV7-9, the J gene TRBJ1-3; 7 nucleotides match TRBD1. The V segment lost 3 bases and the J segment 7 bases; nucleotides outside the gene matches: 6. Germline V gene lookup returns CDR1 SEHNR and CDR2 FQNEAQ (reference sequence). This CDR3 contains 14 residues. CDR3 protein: CASSLPGTENTIYF. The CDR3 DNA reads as TGTGCCAGCAGCTTGCCTGGGACAGAGAACACCATATATTTT. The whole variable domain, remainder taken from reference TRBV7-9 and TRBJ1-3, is DTGVSQNPRHKITKRGQNVTFRCDPISEHNRLYWYRQTLGQGPEFLTYFQNEAQLEKSRLLSDRFSAERPKGSFSTLEIQRTEQGDSAMYLCASSLPGTENTIYFGEGSWLTVV.

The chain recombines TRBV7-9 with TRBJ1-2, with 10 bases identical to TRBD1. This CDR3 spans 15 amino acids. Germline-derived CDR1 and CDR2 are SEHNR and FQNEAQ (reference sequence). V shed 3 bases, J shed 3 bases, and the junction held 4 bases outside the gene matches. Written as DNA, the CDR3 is TGTGCCAGCAGCTTCCCGACAGGGGGCGACTATGGCTACACCTTC. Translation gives CASSFPTGGDYGYTF.

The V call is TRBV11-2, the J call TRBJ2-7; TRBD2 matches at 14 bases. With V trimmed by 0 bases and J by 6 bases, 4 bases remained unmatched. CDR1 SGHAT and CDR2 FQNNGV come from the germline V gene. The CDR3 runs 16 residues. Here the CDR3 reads CASSLDLGLAGVEQYF. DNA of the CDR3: TGTGCCAGCAGCTTAGATTTGGGACTAGCGGGGGTCGAGCAGTACTTC.

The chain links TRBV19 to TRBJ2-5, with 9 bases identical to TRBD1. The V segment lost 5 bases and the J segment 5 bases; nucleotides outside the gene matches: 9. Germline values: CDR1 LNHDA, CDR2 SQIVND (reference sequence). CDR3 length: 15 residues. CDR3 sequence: CASSLRTGDMETQYF. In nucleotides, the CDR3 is TGTGCCAGTAGTCTGAGGACAGGGGACATGGAGACCCAGTACTTC.

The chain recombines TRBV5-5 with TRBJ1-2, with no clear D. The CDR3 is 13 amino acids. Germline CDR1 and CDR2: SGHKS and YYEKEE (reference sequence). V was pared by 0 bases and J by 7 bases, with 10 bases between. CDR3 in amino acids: CASSLGPSTGYTF. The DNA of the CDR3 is TGTGCCAGCAGCTTGGGCCCTAGCACTGGCTACACCTTC.